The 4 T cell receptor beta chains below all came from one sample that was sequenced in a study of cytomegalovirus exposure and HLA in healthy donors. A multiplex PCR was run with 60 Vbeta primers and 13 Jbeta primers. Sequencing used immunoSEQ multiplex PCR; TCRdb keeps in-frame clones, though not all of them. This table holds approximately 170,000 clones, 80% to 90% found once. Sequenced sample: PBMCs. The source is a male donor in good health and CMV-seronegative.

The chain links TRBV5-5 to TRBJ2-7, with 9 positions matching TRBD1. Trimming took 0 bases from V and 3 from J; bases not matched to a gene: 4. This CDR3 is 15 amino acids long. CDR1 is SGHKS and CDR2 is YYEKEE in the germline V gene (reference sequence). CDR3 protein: CASSLGGQGYYEQYF. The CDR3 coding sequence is TGTGCCAGCAGCTTGGGAGGACAGGGGTACTACGAGCAGTACTTC.

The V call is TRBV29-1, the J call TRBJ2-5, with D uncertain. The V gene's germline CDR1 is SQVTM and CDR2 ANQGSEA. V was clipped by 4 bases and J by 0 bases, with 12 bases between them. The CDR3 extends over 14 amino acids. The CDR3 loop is CSVGLMVHQETQYF. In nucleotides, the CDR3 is TGCAGCGTTGGGCTGATGGTCCACCAAGAGACCCAGTACTTC.

The CDR3 DNA is TGTGCCAGAAGCCCCGACAGGGGCCTATGGGCCCAGCATTTT. Protein: CARSPDRGLWAQHF. The J gene is TRBJ1-5, the V gene TRBV7-5; TRBD1 is the table's D call and was not checked against the DNA. TRBV7-5 is deemed a pseudogene. The CDR3 spans 14 residues.

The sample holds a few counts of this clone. CDR3 loop: CASSRDTLTDTQYF. Written as DNA, the CDR3 is TGCGCCAGCAGCCGGGACACTCTCACAGATACGCAGTATTTT. The chain links TRBV4-3 to TRBJ2-3; tentative D call: TRBD1 (6 bases). Trimming removed 4 bases at V and 2 bases at J, with 10 bases between. This CDR3 has 14 amino acids. Germline assignment: CDR1 LGHNA and CDR2 YSLEER.